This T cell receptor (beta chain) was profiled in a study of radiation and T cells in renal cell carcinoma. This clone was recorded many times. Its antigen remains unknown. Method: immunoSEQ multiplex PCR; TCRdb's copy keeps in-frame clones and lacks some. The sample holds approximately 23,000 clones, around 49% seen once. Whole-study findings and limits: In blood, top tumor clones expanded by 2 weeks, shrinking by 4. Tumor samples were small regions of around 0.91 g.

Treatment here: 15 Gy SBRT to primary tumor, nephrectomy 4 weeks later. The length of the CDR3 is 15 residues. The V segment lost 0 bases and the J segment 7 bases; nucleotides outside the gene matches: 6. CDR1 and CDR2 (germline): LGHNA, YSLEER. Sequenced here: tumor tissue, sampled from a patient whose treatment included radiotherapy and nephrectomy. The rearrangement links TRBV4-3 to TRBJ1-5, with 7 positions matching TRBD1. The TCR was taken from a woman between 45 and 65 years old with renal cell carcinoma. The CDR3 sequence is CASSQDRQGGQPQHF. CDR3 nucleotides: TGCGCCAGCAGCCAAGACAGACAGGGTGGACAGCCCCAGCATTTT.